This T cell receptor (beta chain) was captured by sequencing in a study of Graves' ophthalmopathy and Graves' hyperthyroidism. Remarks on this clonotype: A junction boundary mismatches the germline segment, possibly from a read error.

CDR3 regions of TCR beta were amplified from RNA transcripts. HTBI primers primed a first-round RT-PCR, and a second-round multiplex PCR followed. TCRdb used MiXCR to reprocess the multiplex PCR reads, holding one entry per CDR3 protein. The sample holds about 400,000 distinct CDR3 sequences; around 16% are singletons and the top ten take more than 1.5%. The specimen was peripheral blood. The clonotype originates from a woman between 18 and 30 years old with Graves' ophthalmopathy.

The CDR3 coding sequence is TGTGCCAGCAGTTTAGTGGACCGGAACTACGAGCAGTACTTC. Translating gives CASSLVDRNYEQYF. The V and J genes are TRBV7-8 and TRBJ2-7; D unclear. This CDR3 comprises 14 residues. CDR1 and CDR2 (germline): SGHVS, FQNEAQ. The full variable domain, in which reference TRBV7-8 and TRBJ2-7 provide the parts outside the CDR3, is GAGVSQSPRYKVAKRGQDVALRCDPISGHVSLFWYQQALGQGPEFLTYFQNEAQLDKSGLPSDRFFAERPEGSVSTLKIQRTQQEDSAVYLCASSLVDRNYEQYFGPGTRLTVT.